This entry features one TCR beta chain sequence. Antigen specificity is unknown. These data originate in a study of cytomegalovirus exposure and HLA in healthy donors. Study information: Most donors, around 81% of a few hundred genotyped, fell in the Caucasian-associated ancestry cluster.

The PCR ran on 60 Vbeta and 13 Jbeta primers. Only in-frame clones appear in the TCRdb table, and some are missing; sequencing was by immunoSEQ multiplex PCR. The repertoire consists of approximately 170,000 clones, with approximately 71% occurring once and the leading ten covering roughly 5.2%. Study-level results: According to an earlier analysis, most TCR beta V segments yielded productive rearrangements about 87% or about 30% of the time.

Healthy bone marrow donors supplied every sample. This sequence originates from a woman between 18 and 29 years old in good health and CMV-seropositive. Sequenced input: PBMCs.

The CDR3 loop is CSAQNQETQYF. DNA for the CDR3: TGCAGTGCTCAGAACCAAGAGACCCAGTACTTC. The chain has TRBV20-1 and TRBJ2-5; D remains ambiguous. The V gene lost 5 bases and the J gene lost 0 bases, with 4 bases spanning the gap. The CDR3 consists of 11 residues. Germline CDR1 DFQATT, CDR2 SNEGSKA (reference sequence).